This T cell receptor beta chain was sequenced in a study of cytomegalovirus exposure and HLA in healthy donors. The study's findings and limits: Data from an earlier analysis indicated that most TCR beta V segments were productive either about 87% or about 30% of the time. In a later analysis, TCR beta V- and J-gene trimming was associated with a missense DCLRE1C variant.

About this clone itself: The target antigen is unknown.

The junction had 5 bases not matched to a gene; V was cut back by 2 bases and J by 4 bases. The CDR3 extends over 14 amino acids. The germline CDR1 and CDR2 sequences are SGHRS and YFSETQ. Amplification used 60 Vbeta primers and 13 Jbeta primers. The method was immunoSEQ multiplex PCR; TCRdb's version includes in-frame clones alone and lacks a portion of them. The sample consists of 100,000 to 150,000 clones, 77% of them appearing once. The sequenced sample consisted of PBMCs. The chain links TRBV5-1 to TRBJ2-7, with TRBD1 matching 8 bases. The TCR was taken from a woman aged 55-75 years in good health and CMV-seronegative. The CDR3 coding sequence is TGCGCCAGCAGCTTTACAGGGGGTAGTTACGAGCAGTACTTC. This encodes CASSFTGGSYEQYF.